These 23 T cell receptor beta chains originate from one sample sequenced in a study of OX40 agonist ivuxolimab in advanced cancers. Profiled with immunoSEQ multiplex PCR; TCRdb holds only in-frame clones, not every one. The data show roughly 73,000 clones, 84% seen once. The sequences come from CD4+ or CD8+ T cells sorted from blood, collected in a trial of the OX40 agonist ivuxolimab. These receptor sequences come from an adult with an advanced solid tumor such as melanoma, head and neck, liver or kidney cancer.

This clone showed up just once. The rearrangement links TRBV28 to TRBJ2-3, with D perhaps TRBD1 (5 bases). This CDR3 has 13 amino acids. Germline values: CDR1 MDHEN, CDR2 SYDVKM. Trimming pared 9 bases from V and 10 bases from J, leaving 20 bases between. Written as DNA, the CDR3 is TGTGCCAGTAAGGGGTCATGGGGCCCGGCGCAGTATTTT. Translating it yields CASKGSWGPAQYF.

The chain links TRBV19 to TRBJ2-7; tentatively, D is TRBD2 (6 bases). V shed 4 bases and J shed 3 bases, with 10 bases lying between them. Per the germline V gene, CDR1 is LNHDA and CDR2 is SQIVND (reference sequence). CDR3 length: 13 residues. CDR3 nucleotides: TGTGCCAGTAGTAGCGGGACCGTCTACGAGCAGTACTTC. Translating gives CASSSGTVYEQYF.

The chain uses TRBV7-2 and TRBJ1-1, with D uncertain. V was clipped by 6 bases and J by 4 bases, with 21 bases between them. CDR1 is SGHTA and CDR2 is FQGNSA in the germline V gene. The CDR3 extends over 16 amino acids. The CDR3 loop is CASRISRAAEGTEAFF. The CDR3 DNA reads as TGTGCCAGCAGAATTAGTAGGGCAGCGGAGGGCACTGAAGCTTTCTTT.

V is TRBV27 and J is TRBJ2-1; TRBD1 matches at 7 bases. The CDR3 loop spans 11 amino acids. With 5 bases clipped from V and 15 bases from J, the junction kept 7 bases outside the gene matches. Germline CDR1 reads MNHEY; CDR2 reads SMNVEV (reference sequence). CDR3 loop: CASSQHRGMFF. DNA of the CDR3: TGTGCCAGCAGTCAGCACAGGGGTATGTTCTTC.

The chain couples TRBV11-3 to TRBJ2-1, with 9 bases lining up with TRBD2. V trimming: 2 bases; J trimming: 8 bases; junction bases outside the gene matches: 10. In germline, CDR1 is SGHNT, CDR2 YENEEA. The CDR3 runs to 16 residues. CDR3 sequence reads: CASSLRGGASFDEQFF. The CDR3 DNA follows: TGTGCCAGCAGCTTACGCGGGGGGGCTAGTTTCGATGAGCAGTTCTTC.

J is TRBJ2-7 and V is TRBV14, with 7 bases aligning to TRBD1. Germline loops: CDR1 SGHDN, CDR2 FVKESK. With 4 bases clipped from V and 4 bases from J, the junction kept 4 bases outside the gene matches. This CDR3 is 13 amino acids long. The CDR3, as DNA: TGTGCCAGCAGCCCCCTACAGGGGTACGAGCAGTACTTC. Residues: CASSPLQGYEQYF.

The chain is built from TRBV10-3 and TRBJ2-3; TRBD2 aligns across 9 bases. After removal of 2 bases from V and 3 bases from J, the junction contained 6 bases not matched to a gene. The CDR3 is made up of 16 amino acids. Germline V lookup: CDR1 ENHRY, CDR2 SYGVKD. CDR3 sequence: CAISEPKRGVTDTQYF. The DNA of the CDR3 is TGTGCCATCAGTGAGCCAAAGCGGGGGGTGACAGATACGCAGTATTTT.

The V and J genes are TRBV28 and TRBJ1-2; no reliable D call. The CDR3 consists of 14 residues. CDR1 and CDR2 from the germline V gene are MDHEN and SYDVKM. Trimming shortened V by 6 bases and J by 4 bases, and 15 bases separated the two germline ends. The CDR3 DNA reads TGTGCCAGCAGGCCCTTGCGGTTGGTCTATGGCTACACCTTC. It is translated as CASRPLRLVYGYTF.

V usage is TRBV5-4 and J usage is TRBJ1-4; TRBD1 aligns across 8 bases. This CDR3 region has 14 residues. The germline CDR1 and CDR2 sequences are SGHNT and YYREEE (reference sequence). V shed 3 bases and J 7 bases; nucleotides not matched to a gene: 5. In DNA form, the CDR3 reads TGTGCCAGCAGCTCGACAGGGGCGGGTGAAAAACTGTTTTTT. Its protein is CASSSTGAGEKLFF. Together with reference TRBV5-4 and TRBJ1-4, the CDR3 gives the full variable domain: ETGVTQSPTHLIKTRGQQVTLRCSSQSGHNTVSWYQQALGQGPQFIFQYYREEENGRGNFPPRFSGLQFPNYSSELNVNALELDDSALYLCASSSTGAGEKLFFGSGTQLSVL.

V and J are TRBV2 and TRBJ2-7; a possible D gene is TRBD1 (6 bases). The CDR3 length is 14 residues. V was shortened by 4 bases and J by 3 bases, with 13 bases between the two germline ends. CDR1 SNHLY and CDR2 FYNNEI come from the germline V gene. The CDR3 loop is CASSGGQILYEQYF. CDR3 DNA: TGTGCCAGCAGTGGAGGACAGATCCTCTACGAGCAGTACTTC.

The J gene is TRBJ2-6, the V gene TRBV6-6, with a tentative D call TRBD1 (5 bases). The V and J ends lost 0 bases and 10 bases respectively, with 16 bases between them. The CDR3 extends over 16 amino acids. Germline V gene lookup returns CDR1 MNHNY and CDR2 SVGAGI (reference sequence). This chain's CDR3 is CASSYSRSREGNVLTF. The CDR3 coding sequence is TGTGCCAGCAGTTACTCGAGGTCCAGGGAAGGAAACGTCCTGACTTTC.

The J gene is TRBJ2-7, the V gene TRBV18; perhaps TRBD2 as D (6 bases). CDR3 length: 14 amino acids. Germline V gene data show CDR1 as KGHSH and CDR2 as LQKENI. V was pared by 6 bases and J by 2 bases, with 14 bases between. The CDR3 loop is CASSVRGRTYEQYF. CDR3 coding DNA: TGTGCCAGCTCCGTCAGAGGGAGGACCTACGAGCAGTACTTC.

This sequence joins TRBV5-1 and TRBJ1-1; D remains ambiguous. The CDR3 totals 14 residues. Germline V lookup: CDR1 SGHRS, CDR2 YFSETQ. V was shortened by 0 bases and J by 4 bases, with 10 bases between the two germline ends. The CDR3 DNA is TGCGCCAGCAGCTTGGTGGCGGGCCCCACTGAAGCTTTCTTT. Its protein product is CASSLVAGPTEAFF. Combining the CDR3 with reference TRBV5-1 and TRBJ1-1 gives the whole variable domain KAGVTQTPRYLIKTRGQQVTLSCSPISGHRSVSWYQQTPGQGLQFLFEYFSETQRNKGNFPGRFSGRQFSNSRSEMNVSTLELGDSALYLCASSLVAGPTEAFFGQGTRLTVV.

The rearrangement links TRBV28 to TRBJ2-4; TRBD2 matches 11 bases. This CDR3 has 16 amino acids. Germline V gene data show CDR1 as MDHEN and CDR2 as SYDVKM. With 7 bases clipped from V and 2 bases from J, the junction kept 7 bases outside the gene matches. The CDR3 spells CASNLSGGASKNIQYF. The CDR3 DNA reads TGTGCCAGCAACCTTAGCGGGGGGGCCTCCAAAAACATTCAGTACTTC.

This chain joins TRBV4-1 and TRBJ2-7; 9 bases match TRBD2. The CDR3 consists of 15 residues. Germline CDR1 reads MGHRA; CDR2 reads YSYEKL. V shed 4 bases, J shed 4 bases, and the junction held 8 bases outside the gene matches. CDR3 bases: TGCGCCAGCAGCCCCGCTAGCGGGAACCTTTACGAGCAGTACTTC. Protein sequence: CASSPASGNLYEQYF.

This chain links TRBV27 with TRBJ2-1; 8 nucleotides align to TRBD1. The CDR3 contains 15 residues. CDR1 is MNHEY, CDR2 SMNVEV, per germline (reference sequence). Unmatched junction bases numbered 3, after V lost 3 bases and J lost 2 bases. The chain's CDR3 is CASSFRTGPYNEQFF. In DNA, the CDR3 is TGTGCCAGCAGTTTCCGGACAGGGCCCTACAATGAGCAGTTCTTC.

A remark on this clone: One end of the junction does not line up with germline, which may come from a read error. This CDR3 is also generated by other DNA sequences in the sample. The chain recombines TRBV29-1 with TRBJ2-7; D may be TRBD1 (6 bases). The germline V gene encodes CDR1 SQVTM and CDR2 ANQGSEA. This CDR3 is 13 amino acids long. CDR3 DNA sequence: TGTAGCGTTGAACAACGGCCACAGGGCAAGCAGTACTTC. It yields the protein CSVEQRPQGKQYF.

J is TRBJ2-1 and V is TRBV7-2; D possibly corresponds to TRBD2 (5 bases). Germline loops: CDR1 SGHTA, CDR2 FQGNSA. This CDR3 spans 13 amino acids. Trimming left V 1 base short and J 6 bases short, with 7 bases between. This CDR3 reads CASSLGSVNEQFF. DNA for the CDR3: TGTGCCAGCAGCTTAGGTAGCGTCAATGAGCAGTTCTTC.

The J gene is TRBJ1-6, the V gene TRBV19, with D maybe TRBD1 (6 bases). This CDR3 is 13 amino acids long. Germline V gene lookup returns CDR1 LNHDA and CDR2 SQIVND (reference sequence). Trimming pared 7 bases from V and 3 bases from J, leaving 7 bases between. The CDR3 loop is CASMTGYNSPLHF. The CDR3, as DNA: TGTGCCAGTATGACAGGCTATAATTCACCCCTCCACTTT.

This sequence joins TRBV11-2 and TRBJ2-3; D is ambiguous. Trimming removed 9 bases at V and 10 bases at J, with 17 bases between. CDR1 is SGHAT, CDR2 FQNNGV, per germline. This CDR3 comprises 12 residues. The chain's CDR3 is CASHKLLDAQYF. CDR3 nucleotides: TGTGCCAGTCACAAACTTTTGGATGCGCAGTATTTT.

This clone was seen a few times. The chain recombines TRBV5-6 with TRBJ2-3, with a tentative D call TRBD2 (6 bases). V was pared by 4 bases and J by 2 bases, with 14 bases between. The germline V gene encodes CDR1 SGHDT and CDR2 YYEEEE. CDR3 size: 15 residues. In DNA form, the CDR3 reads TGTGCCAGCAGCACTCCTAGCGCGCACACAGATACGCAGTATTTT. Residues: CASSTPSAHTDTQYF.

The chain carries TRBV27 and TRBJ2-7, with 11 nucleotides matching TRBD2. This CDR3 comprises 14 residues. The V gene's germline CDR1 is MNHEY and CDR2 SMNVEV (reference sequence). With 6 bases clipped from V and 3 bases from J, the junction kept 4 bases outside the gene matches. The CDR3 nucleotides read TGTGCCAGCAGATCTAGCGGGGGGCACTACGAGCAGTACTTC. Translated, it gives CASRSSGGHYEQYF.

The sample holds one count of this clone. The chain couples TRBV14 to TRBJ1-3, with D uncertain. CDR1 and CDR2 (germline): SGHDN, FVKESK. The CDR3 loop spans 16 amino acids. The V end lost 0 bases, the J end lost 0 bases, and 9 bases lay between the germline ends. CDR3 amino acids: CASSQEDGFSGNTIYF. The DNA for the CDR3 is TGTGCCAGCAGCCAAGAGGACGGATTCTCTGGAAACACCATATATTTT.